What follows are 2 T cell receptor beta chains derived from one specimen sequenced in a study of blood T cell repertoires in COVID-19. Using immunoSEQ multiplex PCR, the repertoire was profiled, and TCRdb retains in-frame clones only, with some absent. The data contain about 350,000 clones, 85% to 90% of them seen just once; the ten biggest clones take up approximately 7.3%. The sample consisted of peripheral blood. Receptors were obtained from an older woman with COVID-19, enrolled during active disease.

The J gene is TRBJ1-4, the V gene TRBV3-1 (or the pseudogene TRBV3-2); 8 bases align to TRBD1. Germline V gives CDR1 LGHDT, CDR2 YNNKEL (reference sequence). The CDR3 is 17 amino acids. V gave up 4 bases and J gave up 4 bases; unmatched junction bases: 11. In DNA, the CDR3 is TGTGCCAGCAGCCTTCGTCCCCCGGGACAGGTTAATGAAAAACTGTTTTTT. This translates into CASSLRPPGQVNEKLFF.

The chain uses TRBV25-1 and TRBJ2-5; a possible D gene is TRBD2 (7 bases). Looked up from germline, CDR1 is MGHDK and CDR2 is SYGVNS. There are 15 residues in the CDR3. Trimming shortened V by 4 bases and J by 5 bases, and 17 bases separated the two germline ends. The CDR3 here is CASSVHRGAGETQYF. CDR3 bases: TGTGCCAGCAGTGTCCACCGGGGGGCTGGGGAGACCCAGTACTTC.